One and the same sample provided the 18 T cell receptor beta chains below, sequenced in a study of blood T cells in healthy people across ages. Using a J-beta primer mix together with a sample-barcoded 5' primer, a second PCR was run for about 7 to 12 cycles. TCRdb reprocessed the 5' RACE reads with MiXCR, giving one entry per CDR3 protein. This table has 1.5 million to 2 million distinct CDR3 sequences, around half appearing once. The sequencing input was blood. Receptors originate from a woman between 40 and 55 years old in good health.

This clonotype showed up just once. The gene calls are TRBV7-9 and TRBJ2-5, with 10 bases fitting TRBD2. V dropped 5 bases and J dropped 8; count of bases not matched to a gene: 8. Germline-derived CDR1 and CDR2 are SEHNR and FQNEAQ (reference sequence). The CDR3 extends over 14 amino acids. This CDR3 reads CASSPGGTSDTQYF. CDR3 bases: TGTGCCAGCAGCCCGGGGGGGACTAGCGATACCCAGTACTTC.

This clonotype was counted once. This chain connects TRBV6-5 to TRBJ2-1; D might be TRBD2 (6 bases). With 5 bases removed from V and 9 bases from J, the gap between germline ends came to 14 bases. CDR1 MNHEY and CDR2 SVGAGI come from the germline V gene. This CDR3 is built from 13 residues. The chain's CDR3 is CASSHHEGGEQFF. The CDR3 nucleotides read TGTGCCAGCAGTCACCATGAGGGAGGTGAGCAGTTCTTC.

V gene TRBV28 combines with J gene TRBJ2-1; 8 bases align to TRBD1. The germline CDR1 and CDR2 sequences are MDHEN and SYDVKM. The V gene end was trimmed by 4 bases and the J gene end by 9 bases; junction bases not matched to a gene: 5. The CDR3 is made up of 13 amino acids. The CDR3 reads CASSSGGGVEQFF. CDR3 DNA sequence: TGTGCCAGCAGTTCAGGGGGCGGGGTTGAGCAGTTCTTC.

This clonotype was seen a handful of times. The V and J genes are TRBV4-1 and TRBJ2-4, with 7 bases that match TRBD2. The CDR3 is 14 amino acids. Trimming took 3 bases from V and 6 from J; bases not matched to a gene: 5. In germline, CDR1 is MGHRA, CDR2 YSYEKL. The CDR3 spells CASSQLVAGNIQYF. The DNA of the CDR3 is TGCGCCAGCAGCCAGCTTGTAGCGGGAAACATTCAGTACTTC.

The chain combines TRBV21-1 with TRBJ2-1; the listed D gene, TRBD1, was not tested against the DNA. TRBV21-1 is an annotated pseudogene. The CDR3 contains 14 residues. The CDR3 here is CARERDRGLHEQFF. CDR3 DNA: TGTGCCAGAGAGAGGGACAGGGGGTTGCATGAGCAGTTCTTC.

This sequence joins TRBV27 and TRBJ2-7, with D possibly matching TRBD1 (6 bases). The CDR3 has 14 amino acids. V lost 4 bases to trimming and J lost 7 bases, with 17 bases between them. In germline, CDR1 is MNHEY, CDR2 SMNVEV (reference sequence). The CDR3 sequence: CASSSGPRGNEQYF. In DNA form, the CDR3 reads TGTGCCAGCAGTTCGGGTCCCAGGGGCAATGAGCAGTACTTC.

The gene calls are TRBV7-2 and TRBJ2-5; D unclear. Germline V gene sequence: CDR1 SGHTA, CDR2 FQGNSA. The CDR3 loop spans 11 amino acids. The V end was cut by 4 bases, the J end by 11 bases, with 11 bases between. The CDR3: CASSSRIEQYF. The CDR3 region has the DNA TGTGCCAGCAGCTCAAGGATTGAGCAGTACTTC.

CDR3 in amino acids: CASIEGTSGGPCPNEQFF. The CDR3 nucleotides are TGTGCCAGCATCGAAGGGACTAGCGGGGGGCCCTGCCCTAATGAGCAGTTCTTC. V usage is TRBV21-1 and J usage is TRBJ2-1; TRBD2, the D gene given by the table, was not confirmed from the DNA. TRBV21-1 has pseudogene status. The CDR3 loop spans 18 amino acids.

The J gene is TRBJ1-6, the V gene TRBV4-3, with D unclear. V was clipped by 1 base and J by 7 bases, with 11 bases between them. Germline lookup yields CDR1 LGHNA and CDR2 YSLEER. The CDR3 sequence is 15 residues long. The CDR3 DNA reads TGCGCCAGCAGCCAAGGGGAGGCAGTAAATTCACCCCTCCACTTT. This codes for CASSQGEAVNSPLHF.

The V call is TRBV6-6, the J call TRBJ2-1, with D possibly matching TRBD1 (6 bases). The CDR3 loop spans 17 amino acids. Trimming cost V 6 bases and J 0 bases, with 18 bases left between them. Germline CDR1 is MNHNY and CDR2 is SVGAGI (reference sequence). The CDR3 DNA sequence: TGTGCCAGCAGGCAAGGGGGACGTTCGAGCTCCTACAATGAGCAGTTCTTC. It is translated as CASRQGGRSSSYNEQFF.

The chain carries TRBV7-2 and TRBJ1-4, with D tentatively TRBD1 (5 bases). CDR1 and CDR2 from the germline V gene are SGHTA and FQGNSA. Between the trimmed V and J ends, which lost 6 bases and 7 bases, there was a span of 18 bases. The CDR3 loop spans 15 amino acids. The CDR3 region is CASSPRAGGGEKLFF. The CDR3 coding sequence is TGTGCCAGCAGTCCAAGAGCTGGGGGGGGTGAAAAACTGTTTTTT.

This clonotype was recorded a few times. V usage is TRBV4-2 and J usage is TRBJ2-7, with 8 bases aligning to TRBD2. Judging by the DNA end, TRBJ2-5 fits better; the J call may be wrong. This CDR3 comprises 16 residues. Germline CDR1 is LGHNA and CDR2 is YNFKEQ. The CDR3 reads CASSQEAGEPYETQYF. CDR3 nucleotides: TGTGCCAGCAGCCAAGAAGCGGGGGAGCCTTACGAGACCCAGTACTTC.

The CDR3 DNA is TGTGCCACCTCCCGGGGGGTCAATGAGCAGTTCTTC. Translated, it gives CATSRGVNEQFF. V is TRBV24-1 and J is TRBJ2-1; 7 bases line up with TRBD2. The V gene end was trimmed by 9 bases and the J gene end by 6 bases; junction bases not matched to a gene: 4. This CDR3 spans 12 amino acids. Germline V gene sequence: CDR1 KGHDR, CDR2 SFDVKD.

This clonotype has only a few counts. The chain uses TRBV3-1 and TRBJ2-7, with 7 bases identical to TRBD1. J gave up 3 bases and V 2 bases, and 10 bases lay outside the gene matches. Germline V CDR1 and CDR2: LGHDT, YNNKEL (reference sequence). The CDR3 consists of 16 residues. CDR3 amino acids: CASSQNRGPPLYEQYF. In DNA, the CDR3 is TGTGCCAGCAGCCAAAACAGGGGCCCCCCGCTCTACGAGCAGTACTTC.

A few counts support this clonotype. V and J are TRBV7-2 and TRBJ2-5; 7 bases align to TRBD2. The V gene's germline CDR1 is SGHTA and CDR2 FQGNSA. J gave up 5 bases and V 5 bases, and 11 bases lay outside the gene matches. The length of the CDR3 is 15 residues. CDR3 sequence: CASSPQSLATETQYF. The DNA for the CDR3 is TGTGCCAGCAGCCCGCAATCACTAGCGACGGAGACCCAGTACTTC.

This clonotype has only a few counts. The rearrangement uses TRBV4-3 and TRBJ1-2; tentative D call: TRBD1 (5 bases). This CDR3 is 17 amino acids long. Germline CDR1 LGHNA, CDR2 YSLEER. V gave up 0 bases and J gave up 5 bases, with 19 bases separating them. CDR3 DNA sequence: TGCGCCAGCAGCCAAGATACCGGGACTGGAGGCACATATGGCTACACCTTC. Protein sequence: CASSQDTGTGGTYGYTF.

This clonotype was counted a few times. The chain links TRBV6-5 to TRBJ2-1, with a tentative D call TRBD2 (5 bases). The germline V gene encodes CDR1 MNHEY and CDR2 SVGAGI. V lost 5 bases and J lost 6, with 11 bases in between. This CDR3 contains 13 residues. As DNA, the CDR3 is TGTGCCAGCAGTCTTACAGAGGGCAATGAGCAGTTCTTC. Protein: CASSLTEGNEQFF.

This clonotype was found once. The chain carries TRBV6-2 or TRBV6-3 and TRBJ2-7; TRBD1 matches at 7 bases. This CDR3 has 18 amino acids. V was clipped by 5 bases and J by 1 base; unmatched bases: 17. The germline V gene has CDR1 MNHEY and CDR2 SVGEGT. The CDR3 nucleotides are TGTGCCAGCAGTCCAGCTATCCTTCGACAGGGACCTTCCTACGAGCAGTACTTC. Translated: CASSPAILRQGPSYEQYF.